This TCR beta chain appears in the sequencing data of a study of blood T cell repertoires in COVID-19. Symptom resolution, clearance, or two negative PCRs marked the recovered donors of Cohort 3. Assay used: immunoSEQ multiplex PCR; TCRdb lists only in-frame clones, some missing. The sample has around 260,000 clones, 80% to 90% seen once; the top ten hold roughly 4%. The CDR3 is made up of 14 amino acids. Per germline, CDR1 LNHDA and CDR2 SQIVND (reference sequence). V shed 1 base, J shed 4 bases, and the junction held 2 bases outside the gene matches. This receptor was taken from a woman aged 25 to 45 who had recovered from COVID-19. Input material: PBMCs or T cells enriched from blood (not recorded which). The J gene is TRBJ2-3, the V gene TRBV19, with 7 bases aligning to TRBD2. In DNA, the CDR3 is TGTGCCAGTAGTATAGGACTAGCAGCAGATACGCAGTATTTT. Translating gives CASSIGLAADTQYF.